This TCR beta chain is from a study of shared clonotypes between healthy human individuals. Healthy HIV-negative adults with no recent acute infections or vaccinations were recruited as donors. Whole-study results and caveats: The sharing of 4% to 5.5% of naive CD4 clonotypes was seen across a handful of donors.

Germline-derived CDR1 and CDR2 are SGHRS and YFSETQ. The ends lost 6 bases at V and 4 bases at J; junction bases unmatched: 12. This CDR3 contains 17 residues. On this clone itself: The antigen remains unidentified.

The assay ran at deep level. Method: immunoSEQ multiplex PCR; TCRdb's copy keeps in-frame clones and lacks some. The sample records more than 550,000 clones, 72% being singletons. The chain is built from TRBV5-1 and TRBJ2-2, with TRBD2 matching over 10 bases. Material: memory CD4+ T cells sorted from blood. Stated subset: CD45RA-negative fraction. This TCR derives from a woman in her twenties or thirties in good health. DNA for the CDR3: TGCGCCAGCACCCTTGGGACTAGCGCTGCTCTCACCGGGGAGCTGTTTTTT. Translation: CASTLGTSAALTGELFF.